These 21 T cell receptor beta chains originate from one sample sequenced in a study of human T cells and chemical hapten exposure. TCRdb reanalysed the RACE reads using MiXCR and keeps one entry per CDR3 protein. This sample has 84,000 or so distinct CDR3 sequences, with over 6.5% found just once. Time point meaning: pre-sensitization, week 0. Treatment indicated: therapeutic diphenylcyclopropenone sensitization with weekly scalp DPC. The material sequenced was whole blood, taken in connection with sensitization to the hapten diphenylcyclopropenone (DPC). The receptors shown here come from a man aged 35 to 55 with alopecia areata. Some clones in this sample may be carry-over from other donors' samples.

CDR3 residues: CASSPGQNTGELFF. CDR3 sequence (DNA): TGTGCCAGCAGCCCCGGACAAAACACCGGGGAGCTGTTTTTT. The chain couples TRBV7-9 to TRBJ2-2; weak D call: TRBD1 (5 bases). Trimming cost V 5 bases and J 2 bases, with 9 bases left between them. Germline V gene lookup returns CDR1 SEHNR and CDR2 FQNEAQ (reference sequence). The CDR3 has 14 amino acids.

The chain links TRBV20-1 to TRBJ2-4, with a tentative D call TRBD1 (6 bases). Per germline, CDR1 DFQATT and CDR2 SNEGSKA (reference sequence). V was shortened by 1 base and J by 5 bases, with 9 bases between the two germline ends. The CDR3 covers 13 residues. CDR3 in DNA: TGCAGTGCTAGAGGTGACAGGCAAAACATTCAGTACTTC. This translates into CSARGDRQNIQYF.

This clonotype was seen more than once but under ten times. This chain joins TRBV10-3 and TRBJ1-4; D is ambiguous. This CDR3 spans 13 amino acids. The germline CDR1 and CDR2 sequences are ENHRY and SYGVKD. Trimming took off 8 bases at V and 3 bases at J, with 10 bases between the two ends. For the CDR3, the DNA is TGTGCCATCCAAGGAGGCCCTAATGAAAAACTGTTTTTT. Translating gives CAIQGGPNEKLFF.

This clonotype was detected a few times. The genes are TRBV6-2 or TRBV6-3 and TRBJ2-7; TRBD1 aligns across 9 bases. Germline values: CDR1 MNHEY, CDR2 SVGEGT. V gave up 6 bases and J gave up 3 bases; unmatched junction bases: 6. CDR3 length equals 14 residues. CDR3 protein: CASRTGQGIYEQYV. As DNA, the CDR3 is TGTGCCAGCAGGACCGGACAGGGGATCTACGAGCAGTACGTC.

This clonotype occurred a few times. The chain recombines TRBV6-1 with TRBJ2-7; no clear D. Germline CDR1 is MNHNS and CDR2 is SASEGT. V dropped 4 bases and J dropped 7 bases, with 8 bases sitting between them. This CDR3 spans 11 amino acids. The CDR3 loop reads CASSGVGEQYF. Here the CDR3 DNA reads TGTGCCAGCAGTGGGGTCGGAGAGCAGTACTTC.

This clonotype was picked up a small number of times. V gene TRBV28 combines with J gene TRBJ1-3, with TRBD1 as a possible D gene (5 bases). Deletions cut 2 bases from V and 0 bases from J, with 14 bases between. The CDR3 runs 17 residues. Germline V lookup: CDR1 MDHEN, CDR2 SYDVKM. CDR3 nucleotides: TGTGCCAGCAGTTTAAGTTGGGACGGGAGCTCTGGAAACACCATATATTTT. This codes for CASSLSWDGSSGNTIYF.

With respect to this clonotype: A read error may produce the germline difference seen at one junction end. This chain links TRBV7-9 with TRBJ1-6, with 7 bases matching TRBD1. Germline CDR1 is SEHNR and CDR2 is FQNEAQ (reference sequence). The CDR3 length is 16 residues. The CDR3 DNA reads TGTGCCAGAAGCTTGGGACAGAGCTACTATAATTCACCCCTCCACTTT. Translating gives CARSLGQSYYNSPLHF.

This clonotype was counted at least ten times. The chain has TRBV29-1 and TRBJ1-3; the D gene is possibly TRBD1 (6 bases). The germline V gene encodes CDR1 SQVTM and CDR2 ANQGSEA. The CDR3 is 14 amino acids. The V end lost 6 bases, the J end lost 2 bases, and 14 bases lay between the germline ends. This chain's CDR3 is CSVDQGRTGNTIYF. CDR3 DNA sequence: TGCAGCGTCGACCAGGGGCGGACTGGAAACACCATATATTTT.

The chain carries TRBV3-1 and TRBJ2-7; 7 bases agree with TRBD1. The CDR3 runs 14 residues. Looked up from germline, CDR1 is LGHDT and CDR2 is YNNKEL (reference sequence). With 8 bases clipped from V and 3 bases from J, the junction kept 10 bases outside the gene matches. The CDR3 coding sequence is TGTGCCAGCCTGTTTAAGGGACAGAACTACGAGCAGTACGTC. Translation gives CASLFKGQNYEQYV.

This clonotype has ten or more counts. The chain is built from TRBV7-2 and TRBJ2-1; 7 bases are shared with TRBD2. The CDR3 has 14 amino acids. Trimming took 4 bases from V and 5 from J; bases not matched to a gene: 5. CDR1 and CDR2 (germline): SGHTA, FQGNSA. CDR3 sequence: CASSYFLADNEQFF. CDR3 DNA: TGTGCCAGCAGCTATTTTCTAGCGGACAATGAGCAGTTCTTC.

This clonotype was picked up a small number of times. J is TRBJ2-6 and V is TRBV27; a possible D gene is TRBD2 (5 bases). The ends were cut back, 10 bases at V and 0 bases at J, with 7 bases in the middle. Germline CDR1 is MNHEY and CDR2 is SMNVEV (reference sequence). CDR3 length: 13 residues. The CDR3 nucleotides are TGTGCCACCCGGGGCTCTGGGGCCAACGTCCTGACTTTC. This encodes CATRGSGANVLTF.

This chain connects TRBV6-5 to TRBJ2-1; D ambiguous. The CDR3 extends over 16 amino acids. Germline loops: CDR1 MNHEY, CDR2 SVGAGI. V was pared by 2 bases and J by 6 bases, with 17 bases between. The CDR3 is CASSYGMGGVTNEQFF. CDR3 nucleotide sequence: TGTGCCAGCAGTTACGGAATGGGCGGCGTCACCAATGAGCAGTTCTTC.

This clonotype was counted ten times or more. V usage is TRBV11-3 and J usage is TRBJ2-1, with 8 bases aligning to TRBD2. The CDR3 totals 18 residues. Germline CDR1 SGHNT, CDR2 YENEEA. J gave up 5 bases and V 2 bases, and 14 bases lay outside the gene matches. CDR3 sequence: CASSLWWREAPRDNEQFF. The CDR3 nucleotides read TGTGCCAGCAGCTTATGGTGGCGGGAGGCCCCCCGAGACAATGAGCAGTTCTTC.

The gene calls are TRBV20-1 and TRBJ1-5, with TRBD1 identical over 8 bases. The CDR3 loop spans 15 amino acids. Trimming cost V 6 bases and J 3 bases; bases outside gene matches: 10. Germline V gives CDR1 DFQATT, CDR2 SNEGSKA (reference sequence). The CDR3 nucleotides are TGCAGTGCCCCGAGCCGGGACAGGTACAATCAGCCCCAGCATTTT. Its protein product is CSAPSRDRYNQPQHF.

In its sample, this clonotype was seen a few times. The chain couples TRBV28 to TRBJ2-3; D not resolved. The CDR3 spans 12 residues. V was trimmed by 4 bases and J by 2 bases, leaving 4 bases between them. The germline V gene has CDR1 MDHEN and CDR2 SYDVKM. In DNA form, the CDR3 reads TGTGCCAGCAGTTCAGTCACAGATACGCAGTATTTT. Its protein product is CASSSVTDTQYF. The whole variable domain, filled in from reference TRBV28 and TRBJ2-3, reads DVKVTQSSRYLVKRTGEKVFLECVQDMDHENMFWYRQDPGLGLRLIYFSYDVKMKEKGDIPEGYSVSREKKERFSLILESASTNQTSMYLCASSSVTDTQYFGPGTRLTVL.

This clonotype was detected many times. The chain uses TRBV20-1 and TRBJ2-7; 9 nucleotides align to TRBD2. J lost 3 bases, V lost 7 bases, and 4 bases had no gene match. Germline loops: CDR1 DFQATT, CDR2 SNEGSKA (reference sequence). The CDR3 has 12 amino acids. CDR3 DNA sequence: TGCAGTGTGACTAGCGGTAACTACGAGCAGTACTTC. This gives the protein CSVTSGNYEQYF.

The rearrangement links TRBV7-9 to TRBJ1-4, with 7 nucleotides matching TRBD1. V lost 1 base to trimming and J lost 6 bases; unmatched junction nucleotides: 5. The CDR3 is 15 amino acids. The germline CDR1 and CDR2 sequences are SEHNR and FQNEAQ (reference sequence). The CDR3 DNA sequence: TGTGCCAGCAGCTTAGGGGACAGCCGGGATGAAAAACTGTTTTTT. Residues: CASSLGDSRDEKLFF.

This clonotype was picked up many times. The chain employs TRBV4-2 and TRBJ1-6, with a possible D match to TRBD1 (5 bases). The CDR3 loop spans 14 amino acids. Germline CDR1 and CDR2: LGHNA and YNFKEQ. V gave up 0 bases and J gave up 10 bases, with 10 bases separating them. DNA for the CDR3: TGTGCCAGCAGCCAAGAGCCAGGGAACTCACCCCTCCACTTT. Encoded protein: CASSQEPGNSPLHF.

This clonotype occurred a few times. This chain links TRBV29-1 with TRBJ1-1; D gene unclear. The germline CDR1 and CDR2 sequences are SQVTM and ANQGSEA. V gave up 3 bases and J gave up 0 bases, with 8 bases separating them. This CDR3 has 13 residues. The CDR3 DNA sequence: TGCAGCGTTGAGGCGACATTGAACACTGAAGCTTTCTTT. The encoded protein is CSVEATLNTEAFF.

This clonotype was detected ten times or more. The V gene is TRBV6-5, the J gene TRBJ2-5, with 7 bases aligning to TRBD1. With 4 bases clipped from V and 9 bases from J, the junction kept 8 bases outside the gene matches. The germline gives CDR1 MNHEY, CDR2 SVGAGI. This CDR3 is 13 amino acids long. CDR3 DNA sequence: TGTGCCAGCAGTTTATACAGTACAGGGGCCCAGTACTTC. As protein: CASSLYSTGAQYF.

The chain combines TRBV12-3 or TRBV12-4 with TRBJ1-3, with D possibly matching TRBD1 (5 bases). This CDR3 is built from 14 residues. The ends were cut back, 4 bases at V and 2 bases at J, with 9 bases in the middle. Written as DNA, the CDR3 is TGTGCCAGCAGTTCACAGGAGGCTGGAAACACCATATATTTT. Translated, it gives CASSSQEAGNTIYF.